The sequence of this T cell receptor (beta chain) was determined in a study of blood T cells in healthy people across ages. Findings and limits, study-wide: Diversity figures derived from one million T cells were judged to underestimate the true value. Naive CD4+ cells and diversity were both higher in long-lived donors than in aged donors.

Donors each provided ten milliliters of peripheral blood. The CDR3 length is 19 residues. Germline trimming cut 4 bases from V and 1 base from J; bases unmatched to any gene: 17. CDR1 SGHRS and CDR2 YFSETQ come from the germline V gene. A few counts support this clonotype. The antigen is not known. The use of a sample-barcoded 5' primer and a J-beta primer mix characterized a second PCR of about 7 to 12 cycles. TCRdb redid the calling of the 5' RACE reads with MiXCR, one entry per CDR3 protein. The sample has about 290,000 distinct CDR3 sequences; roughly 29% are singletons. The receptor's source is a woman between 65 and 79 years old in good health. The rearrangement joins TRBV5-1 to TRBJ2-3; 8 nucleotides match TRBD2. The material sequenced was blood. The CDR3 DNA reads TGCGCCAGCAGCGGAAGCGGGAGTTTGTTGTTTTTAGGCACAGATACGCAGTATTTT. Its protein product is CASSGSGSLLFLGTDTQYF.